The T cell receptor (beta chain) described here comes from a study of blood T cell repertoires in COVID-19. Study-wide background: Sources were T cells, B-cell-depleted T cells, or PBMCs; the material itself was cDNA or gDNA.

Under the authors' procedure: Reference gene primer amplification in the assay estimated nucleated cell counts. TCRdb's copy holds only in-frame clones and misses some; the assay was immunoSEQ multiplex PCR. The D gene and trimming were derived from the DNA, and the V and J assignments and clone size from that table. The sample has a few hundred thousand clones, about nine tenths seen once; the top ten hold approximately 7%. This CDR3 is built from 14 residues. Germline assignment: CDR1 SGDLS and CDR2 YYNGEE. J was trimmed by 7 bases and V by 2 bases; bases with no gene match: 4. Sequencing input: peripheral blood. This TCR came from a woman between 25 and 40 years old who had recovered from COVID-19. The chain recombines TRBV9 with TRBJ1-5; 9 bases fit TRBD1. The CDR3 reads CASSVEGTGQPQHF. In DNA form, the CDR3 reads TGTGCCAGCAGCGTGGAGGGGACAGGGCAGCCCCAGCATTTT.